The rows below give T cell receptor beta chains drawn from one sample of a study of cytomegalovirus exposure and HLA in healthy donors. The repertoire was sequenced with immunoSEQ multiplex PCR; TCRdb's copy has only in-frame clones and lacks some. The sample has around 200,000 clones, over 75% seen once. The sequenced sample was PBMCs. These receptor sequences come from a female donor in good health and CMV-seronegative. CDR3s include the opening cysteine and the closing phenylalanine or tryptophan. The D gene is left open where the match is weak. Expanded clones get a size class; other rows say once, few or many, or leave the size out.

v_call	j_call	clone_size	d_call	cdr3_aa	cdr3_nt
TRBV10-3	TRBJ2-1	-	TRBD2	CAISGTSGRAVLSEQFF	TGTGCCATCAGTGGGACTAGCGGGAGGGCCGTTCTCAGTGAGCAGTTCTTC
TRBV7-9	TRBJ2-7	-	TRBD2	CASSRTSGGFLYPYEQYF	TGTGCCAGCAGCCGGACTAGCGGGGGGTTTTTGTATCCCTACGAGCAGTACTTC
TRBV7-3	TRBJ2-2	-	TRBD1	CASSLSRTGTSGELFF	TGTGCCAGCAGCTTAAGCAGGACAGGGACTTCGGGGGAGCTGTTTTTT
TRBV10-1	TRBJ1-1	-	-	CASSLDMNTEAFF	TGCGCCAGCAGCCTCGACATGAACACTGAAGCTTTCTTT
TRBV6-4	TRBJ1-4	-	TRBD1	CASSYLGQGEDEKLFF	TGTGCCAGCAGTTACCTGGGACAGGGGGAGGATGAAAAACTGTTTTTT
TRBV5-1	TRBJ2-1	-	TRBD2	CASSLVGLAGGNNEQFF	TGCGCCAGCAGCCTAGTTGGGCTAGCGGGGGGAAACAATGAGCAGTTCTTC
TRBV19	TRBJ2-3	-	TRBD2	CASSILAGAGDTQYF	TGTGCCAGTAGTATACTAGCGGGGGCGGGAGATACGCAGTATTTT
TRBV6-1	TRBJ2-7	-	TRBD1	CASTWTGGTEQYF	TGTGCCAGCACATGGACAGGGGGAACCGAGCAGTACTTC
TRBV6-1	TRBJ1-1	-	-	CASSVLRGNTEAFF	TGTGCCAGCAGTGTCCTTAGGGGGAACACTGAAGCTTTCTTT
TRBV5-5	TRBJ2-3	-	TRBD2	CASSLSVGGGSADTQYF	TGTGCCAGCAGCTTATCCGTCGGCGGGGGGAGTGCAGATACGCAGTATTTT
TRBV12-5	TRBJ2-2	-	TRBD2	CASGLGFGTSGPGTGELFF	TGTGCTAGTGGTTTGGGCTTCGGGACTAGCGGCCCCGGAACCGGGGAGCTGTTTTTT
TRBV28	TRBJ2-3	-	TRBD1	CASCERDRSTDTQYF	TGTGCCAGCTGCGAAAGGGACAGAAGCACAGATACGCAGTATTTT
TRBV2	TRBJ1-5	-	TRBD1	CASSGTGGLNQPQHF	TGTGCCAGCAGTGGGACAGGGGGGCTGAATCAGCCCCAGCATTTT
TRBV27	TRBJ1-2	-	TRBD1	CADPRDRAVRGYTF	TGTGCCGACCCCCGGGACAGGGCAGTTCGTGGCTACACCTTC
TRBV7-7	TRBJ1-3	-	TRBD1	CASSEDRVGNTIYF	TGTGCCAGCAGCGAAGACAGGGTTGGAAACACCATATATTTT
TRBV6-1	TRBJ1-2	-	-	CASSETGIANYGYTF	TGTGCCAGCAGTGAAACAGGGATAGCTAACTATGGCTACACCTTC
TRBV29-1	TRBJ1-1	-	-	CSVEEIRGGNTEAFF	TGCAGCGTTGAAGAGATCAGGGGCGGGAACACTGAAGCTTTCTTT
TRBV5-1	TRBJ1-1	-	TRBD1	CASSLRGDSEAFF	TGCGCCAGCAGCTTGCGAGGGGACAGTGAAGCTTTCTTT
TRBV7-2	TRBJ2-3	-	TRBD2	CASSLAGTSGGVRADTQYF	TGTGCCAGCAGCTTAGCAGGGACTAGCGGGGGGGTGAGGGCAGATACGCAGTATTTT
TRBV11-3	TRBJ1-1	once	-	CASSLTDISEAFF	TGTGCCAGCAGCTTGACGGACATCTCTGAAGCTTTCTTT
TRBV28	TRBJ1-5	-	-	CASSFVGSGNQPQHF	TGTGCCAGCAGTTTCGTCGGTAGTGGCAATCAGCCCCAGCATTTT
TRBV7-6	TRBJ2-7	-	TRBD1	CASSLDRGSYEQYF	TGTGCCAGCAGCCTAGACAGGGGGAGCTACGAGCAGTACTTC
TRBV28	TRBJ2-1	-	TRBD2	CATEQGGIGLAINEQFF	TGTGCCACTGAACAAGGAGGCATAGGACTAGCCATCAATGAGCAGTTCTTC
TRBV28	TRBJ1-3	-	-	CASSFWTETSGNTIYF	TGTGCCAGCAGTTTTTGGACAGAGACCTCTGGAAACACCATATATTTT
TRBV7-9	TRBJ2-3	-	TRBD1	CASSIMTGQDTQYF	TGTGCCAGCAGCATAATGACAGGGCAAGATACGCAGTATTTT
TRBV18	TRBJ1-2	-	-	CASSPGADQDYGYTF	TGTGCCAGCTCACCGGGGGCGGACCAAGACTATGGCTACACCTTC
TRBV6-1	TRBJ2-7	-	TRBD2	CASSEATSGRYEQYF	TGTGCCAGCAGTGAAGCGACTAGCGGGAGGTACGAGCAGTACTTC
TRBV7-3	TRBJ2-1	once	-	CASSLGDNRRQFF	TGTGCCAGCAGCTTGGGGGACAACCGAAGGCAGTTCTTC
TRBV7-9	TRBJ1-1	-	TRBD1	CASSEGARGTEAFF	TGTGCCAGCAGTGAGGGGGCCCGGGGCACTGAAGCTTTCTTT
TRBV2	TRBJ2-5	-	-	CASMRRETQYF	TGTGCCAGCATGAGGAGGGAGACCCAGTACTTC
TRBV4-1	TRBJ2-1	-	-	CASKGEGLNEQFF	TGCGCCAGCAAGGGGGAGGGCCTCAATGAGCAGTTCTTC
TRBV6-6	TRBJ2-7	-	TRBD2	CASSPPGGSSYEQYF	TGTGCCAGCAGTCCGCCCGGGGGGAGCTCCTACGAGCAGTACTTC
TRBV18	TRBJ2-7	-	TRBD2	CASSPEAGGAYEQYF	TGTGCCAGCTCACCGGAAGCGGGAGGGGCCTACGAGCAGTACTTC
TRBV13	TRBJ2-5	few	-	CASSLVLGNSGGRQETQYF	TGTGCCAGCAGCTTAGTTCTCGGCAACTCGGGGGGCCGACAAGAGACCCAGTACTTC
TRBV5-1	TRBJ1-1	-	TRBD1	CASSHGQGAVTEAFF	TGCGCCAGCAGCCATGGACAGGGCGCCGTCACTGAAGCTTTCTTT
TRBV7-2	TRBJ1-4	once	TRBD1	CASSQDRGEKLFF	TGTGCCAGCAGCCAAGACAGGGGTGAAAAACTGTTTTTT
TRBV20-1	TRBJ1-1	-	-	CSASDTEAFF	TGCAGTGCTTCAGACACTGAAGCTTTCTTT
TRBV5-1	TRBJ2-2	-	-	CASSFKGESAGELFF	TGCGCCAGCAGCTTTAAGGGGGAGTCCGCCGGGGAGCTGTTTTTT
TRBV5-5	TRBJ2-3	-	TRBD2	CASSFYSGGATDTQYF	TGTGCCAGCAGCTTCTATAGCGGGGGGGCAACAGATACGCAGTATTTT
TRBV25-1	TRBJ1-1	few	TRBD1	CASSEPGTGGTEAFF	TGTGCCAGCAGTGAACCCGGGACAGGGGGCACTGAAGCTTTCTTT
TRBV6-6	TRBJ2-5	-	-	CASSYSSPYFPETQYF	TGTGCCAGCAGTTACTCCTCCCCTTATTTCCCTGAGACCCAGTACTTC
TRBV4-3	TRBJ2-7	-	-	CASSQVSGDLGSYEQYF	TGCGCCAGCAGCCAAGTATCGGGGGATCTTGGATCCTACGAGCAGTACTTC
TRBV9	TRBJ1-3	-	TRBD1	CASSVAGGGNTIYF	TGTGCCAGCAGCGTAGCAGGGGGCGGAAACACCATATATTTT
TRBV6-5	TRBJ1-1	-	-	CASSYPASKEAFF	TGTGCCAGCAGTTACCCCGCCAGCAAGGAGGCTTTCTTT
TRBV7-2	TRBJ1-1	-	-	CASSLQGLMNTEAFF	TGTGCCAGCAGCTTACAGGGTCTAATGAACACTGAAGCTTTCTTT
TRBV7-2	TRBJ2-3	-	TRBD2	CASNRRTSGPRDTQYF	TGTGCCAGCAATAGGCGAACTAGCGGGCCCAGGGATACGCAGTATTTT
TRBV10-3	TRBJ1-2	-	-	CAISESIGSAVNYGYTF	TGTGCCATCAGTGAGTCGATAGGGTCAGCGGTTAACTATGGCTACACCTTC
TRBV7-2	TRBJ2-3	-	-	CASSPGVRQFRNTQYF	TGTGCCAGCAGCCCCGGGGTTCGGCAGTTTAGGAATACGCAGTATTTT
TRBV5-1	TRBJ2-5	-	TRBD2	CASSWRAGVQETQYF	TGCGCCAGCAGCTGGAGGGCGGGGGTTCAAGAGACCCAGTACTTC
TRBV6-5	TRBJ2-7	few	TRBD2	CASSYPGASGGNEQYF	TGTGCCAGCAGTTACCCGGGGGCTAGCGGGGGTAACGAGCAGTACTTC
TRBV6-4	TRBJ2-7	-	-	CASSDGAPGDPPCDYEEQYF	TGTGCCAGCAGTGACGGGGCACCAGGAGACCCGCCATGTGATTACGAGGAGCAGTACTTC
TRBV10-3	TRBJ1-2	-	TRBD1	CAISESGQGVGYTF	TGTGCCATCAGTGAGTCGGGACAGGGGGTTGGCTACACCTTC
TRBV30	TRBJ2-2	-	-	CAWSVNNGGELFF	TGTGCCTGGAGTGTAAATAACGGCGGGGAGCTGTTTTTT
TRBV11-2	TRBJ1-3	-	-	CASSLDGLLGNTIYF	TGTGCCAGCAGCTTAGATGGACTGCTTGGAAACACCATATATTTT
TRBV5-1	TRBJ2-5	-	TRBD1	CASSPTLTGQETQYF	TGCGCCAGCAGCCCGACCCTGACAGGGCAAGAGACCCAGTACTTC
TRBV6-4	TRBJ2-1	few	-	CASSDYQGLIQVF	TGTGCCAGCAGTGACTATCAGGGACTGATCCAGGTCTTC
TRBV6-5	TRBJ1-2	-	-	CASSPNRARGYTF	TGTGCCAGCAGCCCGAACAGGGCCCGTGGCTACACCTTC
TRBV18	TRBJ2-3	-	TRBD2	CASGLSGGAGDTQYF	TGTGCCAGCGGCCTGAGCGGGGGGGCAGGAGATACGCAGTATTTT
TRBV28	TRBJ2-1	few	-	CASSLFDRKNEQFF	TGTGCCAGCAGTTTATTTGACAGAAAAAATGAGCAGTTCTTC